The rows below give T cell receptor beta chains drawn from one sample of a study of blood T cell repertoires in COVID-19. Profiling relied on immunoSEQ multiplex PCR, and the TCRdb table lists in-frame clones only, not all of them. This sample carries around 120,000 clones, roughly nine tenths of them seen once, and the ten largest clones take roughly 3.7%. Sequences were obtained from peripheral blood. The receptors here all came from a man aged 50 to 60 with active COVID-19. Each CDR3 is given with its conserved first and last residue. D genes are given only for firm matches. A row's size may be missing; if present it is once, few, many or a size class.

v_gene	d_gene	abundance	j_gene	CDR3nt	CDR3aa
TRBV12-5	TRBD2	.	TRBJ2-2	TGTGCTAGTGGTTTGCCGGGACTAGCGGGAGGCCTCACCGGGGAGCTGTTTTTT	CASGLPGLAGGLTGELFF
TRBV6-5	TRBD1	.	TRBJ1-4	TGTGCCAGCACCCGACAGGGGATGGCTAATGAAAAACTGTTTTTT	CASTRQGMANEKLFF
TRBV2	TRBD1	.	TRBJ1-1	TGTGCCAGCAATACCAAACCGGGACAGGGGGCTGAAGCTTTCTTT	CASNTKPGQGAEAFF
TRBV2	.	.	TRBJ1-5	TGTGCCAGCAGTTATTATAGCAATCAGCCCCAGCATTTT	CASSYYSNQPQHF
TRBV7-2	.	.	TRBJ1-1	TGTGCCAGCAGCTTAGTGCGGGGGGCGTCCACTGAAGCTTTCTTT	CASSLVRGASTEAFF
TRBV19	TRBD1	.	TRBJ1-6	TGTGCCAGCGGCGACAGGGGTAATTCACCCCTCCACTTT	CASGDRGNSPLHF
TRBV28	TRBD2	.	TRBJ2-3	TGTGCCAGCTTCCTTGCGGGAGGGCCAGCAGATACGCAGTATTTT	CASFLAGGPADTQYF
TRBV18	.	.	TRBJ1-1	TGTGCCAGCTCACCCTATCTTCAACAGGGAAAGGGGAACACTGAAGCTTTCTTT	CASSPYLQQGKGNTEAFF
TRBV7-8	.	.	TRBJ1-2	TGTGCCAGCAGCTTACCGGGACAAGGGGGCTACACCTTC	CASSLPGQGGYTF
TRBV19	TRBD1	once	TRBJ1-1	TGTGCCAGTAGTGCCGGACAGGGGCCCACTGAAGCTTTCTTT	CASSAGQGPTEAFF
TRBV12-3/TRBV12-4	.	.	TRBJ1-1	TGTGCCATTCGTCAGGGCCTATTAACTGAAGCTTTCTTT	CAIRQGLLTEAFF
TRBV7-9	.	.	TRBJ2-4	TGTGCCAGCAGCTTAGTTGGGAGTAGCAAAAACATTCAGTACTTC	CASSLVGSSKNIQYF
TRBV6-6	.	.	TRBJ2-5	TGTGCCAGCAGCGACCTCCCCCGGGACACCGAAGAGACCCAGTACTTC	CASSDLPRDTEETQYF
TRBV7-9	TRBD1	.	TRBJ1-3	TGTGCCAGCAGCCCCGACAGGGCGCGGGCTGGAAACACCATATATTTT	CASSPDRARAGNTIYF
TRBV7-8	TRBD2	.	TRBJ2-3	TGTGCCAGCAGCTGGGGGAGGGCCGAAGTCACAGATACGCAGTATTTT	CASSWGRAEVTDTQYF
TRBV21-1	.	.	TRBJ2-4	TGTGCCAGCCGCATTTGGCGGACCAAAAACATTCAGTACTTC	CASRIWRTKNIQYF
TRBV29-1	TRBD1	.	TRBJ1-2	TGCAGCGCCTCTCCGACAGGGAACTATGGCTACACCTTC	CSASPTGNYGYTF
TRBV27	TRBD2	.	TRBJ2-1	TGTGCCAGCAGTTTAGTACCGGGGGGTTACAATGAGCAGTTCTTC	CASSLVPGGYNEQFF
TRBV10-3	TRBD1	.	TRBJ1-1	TGTGCCATCAGTGAGTGGAAGGGGGCGGACACTGAAGCTTTCTTT	CAISEWKGADTEAFF
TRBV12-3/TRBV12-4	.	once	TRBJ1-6	TGTGCCAGCAGTTTAACGGATTCACCCCTCCACTTT	CASSLTDSPLHF
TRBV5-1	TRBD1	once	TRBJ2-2	TGCGCCAGCAGCCATGGGGACAGGGGAAACACCGGGGAGCTGTTTTTT	CASSHGDRGNTGELFF
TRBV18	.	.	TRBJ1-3	TGTGCCAGCTCACCAACACCCTCTGGAAACACCATATATTTT	CASSPTPSGNTIYF
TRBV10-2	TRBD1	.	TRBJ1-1	TGCGCCAGCAGTCGACAGGGGTTCGGCACTGAAGCTTTCTTT	CASSRQGFGTEAFF
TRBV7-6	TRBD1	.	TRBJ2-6	TGTGCCAGCAGCCCGACCTTCCGGGACAGGGGCCATGGGGCCAACGTCCTGACTTTC	CASSPTFRDRGHGANVLTF